The sample holds many counts of the clone carrying this TCR beta chain. Its antigen is not known. The CDR3 is 13 residues long. V shed 8 bases, J shed 5 bases, and the junction held 5 bases outside the gene matches. Germline CDR1 is SGHVS and CDR2 is FQNEAQ. Any patient presenting with uncontrolled infection, other autoimmune disease, pregnancy or lactation was left out. The diagnoses drew upon clinical symptoms, serum thyroxine and TRAb, thyroid ultrasound and orbital computed tomography. The sample belongs to a study of T cells in Graves' hyperthyroidism and ophthalmopathy. General study points: A model using 13 V-J features told ophthalmopathy apart from stable hyperthyroidism.

RNA transcripts yielded amplified TCR beta CDR3 regions. First-round RT-PCR targeting the TCR CDR3 was performed with the HTBI primer set. MiXCR, applied by TCRdb to the multiplex PCR reads, yields one record per CDR3 protein. The sample lists around 250,000 distinct CDR3 sequences; more than 20% were seen once. The source is a woman in her 40s with Graves' ophthalmopathy. The chain is built from TRBV7-8 and TRBJ2-2; the match to TRBD2 covers 7 bases. Sequencing was performed on blood. The CDR3 region has the DNA TGTGCCAGCGCGGGAGTAATGACCGGGGAGCTGTTTTTT. As protein: CASAGVMTGELFF. The whole variable domain, remainder taken from reference TRBV7-8 and TRBJ2-2, is GAGVSQSPRYKVAKRGQDVALRCDPISGHVSLFWYQQALGQGPEFLTYFQNEAQLDKSGLPSDRFFAERPEGSVSTLKIQRTQQEDSAVYLCASAGVMTGELFFGEGSRLTVL.